This is a list of T cell receptor beta chains from one sample in a study of beta chain features in type 1 diabetes. The method was immunoSEQ multiplex PCR; TCRdb's version includes in-frame clones alone and lacks a portion of them. Here the sample spans about 120,000 clones, approximately 16% being singletons. Sequences were obtained from central memory CD4+ T cells from blood. The receptors derive from a man in his thirties or forties with type 1 diabetes. CDR3s include the opening cysteine and the closing phenylalanine or tryptophan. The D gene is left open where the match is weak. Part of the rows lack a size; the others show once, few, many or a class for expanded clones.

TRBJ2-5 NA TRBV29-1 NA CSVGPGATKTQYF TGCAGCGTTGGACCTGGGGCCACCAAGACCCAGTACTTC
TRBJ2-3 few TRBV4-2 TRBD2 CASSQDSGGPDTQYF TGTGCCAGCAGCCAAGATTCGGGGGGGCCAGATACGCAGTATTTT
TRBJ2-1 few TRBV6-1 TRBD1 CASSEALGQGANEQFF TGTGCCAGCAGTGAAGCCCTGGGACAGGGGGCGAATGAGCAGTTCTTC
TRBJ2-3 NA TRBV7-9 NA CASSLGNRGTDTQYF TGTGCCAGCAGCCTGGGGAACAGGGGCACAGATACGCAGTATTTT
TRBJ2-2 NA TRBV9 NA CASSVGWETTGELFF TGTGCCAGCAGCGTAGGGTGGGAAACCACCGGGGAGCTGTTTTTT
TRBJ1-1 few TRBV5-1 TRBD1 CASSARQGGTEAFF TGCGCCAGCAGCGCTAGACAGGGCGGCACTGAAGCTTTCTTT
TRBJ2-7 few TRBV21-1 NA CASSKVGTSGGPSYEQYF TGTGCCAGCAGCAAAGTTGGGACTAGCGGGGGGCCTTCCTACGAGCAGTACTTC
TRBJ2-6 NA TRBV18 NA CASSPTLDSGANVLTF TGTGCCAGCTCACCTACCTTGGACTCTGGGGCCAACGTCCTGACTTTC
TRBJ1-6 few TRBV6-6 TRBD1 CASSLTGIGSPLHF TGTGCCAGCAGCTTGACAGGGATTGGGTCACCCCTCCACTTT
TRBJ1-2 few TRBV29-1 NA CSVAYGNYGYTF TGCAGCGTTGCGTACGGGAACTATGGCTACACCTTC
TRBJ2-1 few TRBV9 TRBD1 CASSFGDRDYNEQFF TGTGCCAGCAGCTTCGGGGACAGGGATTACAATGAGCAGTTCTTC
TRBJ1-1 NA TRBV6-1 NA CASMTGPNTEAFF TGTGCCAGCATGACAGGACCTAACACTGAAGCTTTCTTT
TRBJ1-2 NA TRBV2 TRBD1 CASSEDRGSGYTF TGTGCCAGCAGTGAAGACAGGGGCAGTGGCTACACCTTC
TRBJ1-5 NA TRBV9 NA CASSEGVSQPQHF TGTGCCAGCAGCGAAGGGGTCTCTCAGCCCCAGCATTTT
TRBJ2-5 NA TRBV7-3 TRBD1 CASSEGTGGRETQYF TGTGCCAGCAGCGAAGGGACAGGGGGGCGAGAGACCCAGTACTTC
TRBJ1-4 NA TRBV4-3 NA CASSQDRTANEKLFF TGCGCCAGCAGCCAAGACCGGACTGCGAATGAAAAACTGTTTTTT
TRBJ2-5 NA TRBV7-2 NA CASSLMRGETQYF TGTGCCAGCAGCTTAATGCGGGGTGAGACCCAGTACTTC
TRBJ1-1 NA TRBV29-1 NA CSGGVTNTEAFF TGCAGCGGGGGGGTTACGAACACTGAAGCTTTCTTT
TRBJ2-5 few TRBV30 NA CAWSQMVVTQYF TGTGCCTGGAGTCAGATGGTGGTGACCCAGTACTTC
TRBJ1-6 NA TRBV30 TRBD1 CAWSVTRTGRSYNSPLHF TGTGCCTGGAGTGTGACACGGACAGGGCGCTCCTATAATTCACCCCTCCACTTT
TRBJ2-5 many TRBV9 TRBD2 CASSPMTSGETQYF TGTGCCAGCAGCCCAATGACTAGCGGAGAGACCCAGTACTTC
TRBJ2-5 few TRBV29-1 NA CSVTTGIGETQYF TGCAGCGTGACAACAGGGATCGGGGAGACCCAGTACTTC
TRBJ2-5 NA TRBV14 NA CASSQHQETQYF TGTGCCAGCAGCCAACACCAAGAGACCCAGTACTTC
TRBJ2-2 NA TRBV29-1 NA CSVGGFSTGELFF TGCAGCGTTGGAGGGTTCAGCACCGGGGAGCTGTTTTTT
TRBJ1-1 NA TRBV7-2 NA CASSTRSEAFF TGTGCCAGCAGCACGCGGAGTGAAGCTTTCTTT
TRBJ2-2 NA TRBV7-2 TRBD1 CASSFPGQSTGELFF TGTGCCAGCAGCTTCCCGGGACAGAGCACCGGGGAGCTGTTTTTT
TRBJ1-4 few TRBV7-9 TRBD1 CATLQGNLQLNEKLFF TGTGCCACCTTACAGGGGAATCTCCAACTGAATGAAAAACTGTTTTTT
TRBJ1-6 NA TRBV9 TRBD1 CASSVGQGGNSPLHF TGTGCCAGCAGCGTCGGACAGGGGGGCAATTCACCCCTCCACTTT
TRBJ1-2 NA TRBV7-9 NA CACNQGNSGYTF TGTGCCTGCAATCAGGGGAATAGTGGCTACACCTTC
TRBJ2-7 few TRBV6-5 NA CASSYSRRTKGREQYF TGTGCCAGCAGTTACTCCAGAAGGACTAAAGGTCGCGAGCAGTACTTC
TRBJ1-6 few TRBV29-1 TRBD1 CSEKTGNSPLHF TGCAGCGAAAAGACAGGGAATTCACCCCTCCACTTT
TRBJ2-7 NA TRBV7-2 NA CASSSFRQLHEQYF TGTGCCAGCAGCTCCTTTCGACAGCTCCACGAGCAGTACTTC
TRBJ2-7 NA TRBV9 NA CASSVRGVDEQYF TGTGCCAGCAGCGTTAGGGGAGTGGACGAGCAGTACTTC
TRBJ1-4 few TRBV7-9 NA CASSSGVEKLFF TGTGCCAGCAGCTCCGGTGTTGAAAAACTGTTTTTT
TRBJ2-5 few TRBV7-2 NA CASSFQWGAEETQYF TGTGCCAGCAGCTTCCAGTGGGGGGCTGAAGAGACCCAGTACTTC
TRBJ2-7 NA TRBV5-1 NA CASSLYGYEQYF TGCGCCAGCAGCTTGTATGGCTACGAGCAGTACTTC
TRBJ2-5 NA TRBV2 TRBD2 CASRGLAGETQYF TGTGCCAGCAGAGGACTAGCGGGTGAGACCCAGTACTTC
TRBJ2-2 few TRBV7-8 TRBD2 CASSLAATSGTTGELFF TGTGCCAGCAGCTTAGCGGCGACTAGCGGGACCACCGGGGAGCTGTTTTTT
TRBJ1-5 NA TRBV10-3 TRBD1 CAISRLPTGGGGNQPQHF TGTGCCATCAGTCGACTACCGACAGGGGGCGGGGGCAATCAGCCCCAGCATTTT
TRBJ1-2 NA TRBV30 NA CAWRVKQPSNYGYTF TGTGCCTGGAGGGTTAAACAACCGTCTAACTATGGCTACACCTTC
TRBJ2-3 few TRBV7-9 NA CASSGSFETDTQYF TGTGCCAGCAGCGGGAGTTTCGAGACAGATACGCAGTATTTT